This entry describes one T cell receptor beta chain. The sample comes from a study of shared clonotypes between healthy human individuals. Donors included only healthy HIV-negative adults lacking recent acute infections or vaccinations. Running of the assay took place at deep level. Unsorted PBMC DNA was sequenced on ten immunoSEQ deep assay plates. TCRdb keeps only in-frame clones here, not all; method: immunoSEQ multiplex PCR. The table lists 400,000 to 600,000 clones, about 75% of them singletons, with approximately 12% in the top ten. Input material: PBMCs. This receptor was identified in a woman aged 40 to 50 in good health. Some clones in this sample may be carry-over from other donors' samples.

CDR3 loop: CSVLRTSGSLQYF. The CDR3 DNA reads TGCAGCGTTCTCCGGACTAGCGGGAGTTTGCAGTACTTC. The chain joins TRBV29-1 to TRBJ2-5; TRBD2 aligns across 13 bases. J lost 11 bases, V lost 5 bases, and 8 bases had no gene match. This CDR3 region has 13 residues. The germline V gene encodes CDR1 SQVTM and CDR2 ANQGSEA.